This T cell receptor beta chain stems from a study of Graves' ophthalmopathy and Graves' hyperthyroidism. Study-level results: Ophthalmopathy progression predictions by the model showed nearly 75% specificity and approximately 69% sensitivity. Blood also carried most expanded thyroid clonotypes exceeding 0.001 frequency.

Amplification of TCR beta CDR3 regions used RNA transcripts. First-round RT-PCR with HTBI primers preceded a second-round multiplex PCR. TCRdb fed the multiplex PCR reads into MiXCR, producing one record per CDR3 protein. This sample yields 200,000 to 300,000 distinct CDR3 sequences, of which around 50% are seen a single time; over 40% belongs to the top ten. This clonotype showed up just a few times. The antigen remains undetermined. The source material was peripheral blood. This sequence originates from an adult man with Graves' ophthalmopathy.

For the CDR3, the DNA is TGTGCCAGCAGCTTAGGGGGACAGGGCAATCAGCCCCAGCATTTT. It specifies CASSLGGQGNQPQHF. The V gene is TRBV7-9, the J gene TRBJ1-5; 8 nucleotides match TRBD1. The CDR3 is 15 amino acids. The J segment lost 2 bases and the V segment lost 1 base, leaving 1 base of the junction unmatched. The germline V gene has CDR1 SEHNR and CDR2 FQNEAQ (reference sequence).